The entry below gives a single T cell receptor beta chain sequence along with its context. The data were taken from a study of blood T cell repertoires in COVID-19. Study-wide background: COVID-19 samples from acute and convalescent phases originated in the United States, Italy and Spain. T cells, B-cell-depleted T cells, or PBMCs provided the cDNA or gDNA that served as material.

The ends lost 4 bases at V and 0 bases at J; junction bases unmatched: 10. CDR1 is SGHRS and CDR2 is YFSETQ in the germline V gene. The CDR3 extends over 16 amino acids. Patients in Seattle were enrolled during active infection, then followed longitudinally. Per the original methods: Cell counts per sample came from amplifying reference gene primers. Clones were sequenced by immunoSEQ multiplex PCR, and TCRdb holds only the in-frame ones, with some missing. V and J calls and clone size are given by that table; D and trimming were obtained from the DNA. The sample lists over 200,000 clones; just under 90% were seen once.

This sequence originates from a man aged 30 to 45 with COVID-19, enrolled during active disease. The sample was peripheral blood. The chain uses TRBV5-1 and TRBJ2-7, with TRBD2 matching over 7 bases. The CDR3 DNA follows: TGCGCCAGCAGCCTGCCGGTCGGGGGGAGCTCCTACGAGCAGTACTTC. The encoded protein is CASSLPVGGSSYEQYF.